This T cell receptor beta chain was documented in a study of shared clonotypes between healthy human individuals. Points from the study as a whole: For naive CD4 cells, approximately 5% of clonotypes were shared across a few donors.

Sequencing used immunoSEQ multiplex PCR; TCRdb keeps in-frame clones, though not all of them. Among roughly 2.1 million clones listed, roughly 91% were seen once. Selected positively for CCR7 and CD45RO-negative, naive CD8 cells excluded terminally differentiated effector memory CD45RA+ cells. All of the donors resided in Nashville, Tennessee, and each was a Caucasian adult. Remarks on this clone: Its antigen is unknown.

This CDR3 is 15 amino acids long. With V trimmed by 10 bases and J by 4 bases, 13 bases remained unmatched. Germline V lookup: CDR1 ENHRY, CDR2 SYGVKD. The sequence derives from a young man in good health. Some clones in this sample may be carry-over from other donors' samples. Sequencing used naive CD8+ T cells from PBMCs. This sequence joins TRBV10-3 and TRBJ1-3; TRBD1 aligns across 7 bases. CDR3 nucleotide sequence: TGTGCCACCGCTCCGACAGGGTTAGTAGGAAACACCATATATTTT. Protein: CATAPTGLVGNTIYF.